This T cell receptor beta chain came from a study of cytomegalovirus exposure and HLA in healthy donors (TCRdb year 2017). In the study overall: According to an earlier analysis of a few hundred of the donors, about 179 million T cells yielded some 110 million unique TCR beta sequences and less than 300 Gb of sequence data. An early release covering 550 to 650 HLA-typed donors comprised about 310 gigabases of sequencing data and roughly 86 million unique TCR sequences. The genetic ancestry cluster associated with self-reported Caucasian donors included over 80% of the 350 to 500 genotyped donors. The aim of the study was to test whether cataloging public T cell receptors could identify signatures of past pathogen exposure. The T cell repertoires of several hundred subjects were profiled by immunosequencing and related to cytomegalovirus serostatus. Along with the 666-subject first cohort, a separate validation cohort of roughly 110 different subjects was used. The study combined high-throughput TCR immunosequencing, statistical association of individual TCRs with disease status, and machine learning to predict cytomegalovirus infection status. A later analysis re-examined previously published TCR beta repertoires from 610 or so donors and added high-resolution HLA genotyping to investigate patterns of TCR occurrence. Rather than using new phenotypic data, the later analysis identified candidate immune exposures from TCR beta sequences and from how often those sequences occurred across donors. To decide whether each TCR beta V gene segment behaved as functional or pseudogenic, an earlier analysis of approximately 590 of the donors relied on high-throughput TCR beta sequencing. Donor age, sex, ethnicity and CMV serostatus were compiled together with the repertoire data. Genome-wide SNP genotypes for about 65% of the roughly 670 donors were used in a later genetic analysis, which treated that subset as a discovery cohort. All discovery cohort repertoires had been generated on a single sequencing platform. Both class I and class II loci were covered by HLA typing, at four-digit resolution. Typing coverage differed by locus: A, B, C, DRB1 and DQB1 were typed in about 620-640 donors, DQA1 in 522, DPA1 in over 600, and DPB1 in 450 to 480. Because of strong linkage in the cohort, a few DR-DQ haplotypes were treated as single units for association and clustering. On average, roughly 200,000 unique TCR beta nucleotide sequences were sequenced per donor among 398 genotyped donors of the cohort, with roughly 20% of those sequences being non-productive. What the research found in general, with its limitations: When HLA alleles, especially DR and DQ, strongly co-occurred, attributing TCR associations to individual alleles was difficult. In a later genetic analysis, fewer N-insertions in productive TCRs were reported among donors in an Asian-associated ancestry cluster than the approximately 670-donor mean. Because HLA typing was unavailable for some donors at each locus, only the typed subset was used in association tests. In both the original and validation cohorts, the classifier was reported to diagnose cytomegalovirus status with high specificity and sensitivity. Specific HLA alleles were associated with 16,951 TCR beta sequences at a false discovery rate of 0.05 in a later analysis. The earlier analysis of 587 of the donors excluded fewer than 20 rarely observed V segments, including chromosome 9 orphons, because counts were too low. A later analysis found that HLA-associated TCR beta chains were more clonally expanded and had lower generation probabilities than equally common non-associated chains. In this cohort, only TCR beta chains were sequenced, and detectable features were limited by the absence of alpha or paired-chain data. In an earlier analysis of 500 to 650 of the donors, most TCR beta V segments appeared in productive rearrangements about 90% or about 30% of the time, broadly matching IMGT annotations. Most CMV-associated TCR beta chains appeared to be HLA-restricted in a later analysis, and the HLA associations seemed to be driven largely by CMV exposure. A cluster of highly shared sequence variants was judged likely to be a technical artifact of the sequencing pipeline. Linkage disequilibrium might explain the correlated functional status among segregating V segments, but an unknown experimental factor could not be excluded. The only immune exposure information available for the cohort was CMV serostatus. In a later analysis, the rate of TCR association differed among HLA loci, with DRB1 alleles having the most associated TCRs and HLA-C alleles having the fewest. In the study, around 150 TCR beta chains were listed as associated with cytomegalovirus. According to a later analysis, parvovirus B19, influenza, CMV and Epstein-Barr virus appeared linked to several top co-occurrence clusters. According to the authors, the approach could potentially be generalized to other disease states and immunological phenotypes. In vitro tests confirmed that a few of the cytomegalovirus-associated TCR beta chains recognize cytomegalovirus antigens. An association between a missense DCLRE1C variant and V-gene and J-gene trimming of TCR beta chains was found in a later genetic analysis and replicated in an independent cohort. The presence/absence analyses assumed that sequencing depth was roughly uniform across donors, and that assumption may not be true. While some public TCRs were present in many individuals, most TCR sequences turned up only very rarely across donors. Some IMGT-functional V segments, including TRBV6-2 and TRBV6-3, could not be distinguished by the 87-base-pair reads and were therefore excluded. A further reported finding was that TCR beta sequences accurately predicted the HLA-A and HLA-B alleles for most subjects in the first cohort.

The cohort comprised fewer than 700 healthy bone marrow donors. At the time of sampling, every cohort member was nominally healthy, though immune exposures that went unrecorded were likely present. The donor tested CMV seronegative and was one of the 352 seronegative cohort members. Each donor provided a peripheral blood sample, and peripheral blood mononuclear cells were used for TCR beta sequencing. Genomic DNA was extracted from the blood cell samples with the Qiagen DNeasy Blood Extraction Kit. Germline trimming amounts to 4 bases on V and 6 bases on J, with 1 as the count of junction bases outside the gene matches. Including cysteine and phenylalanine, the CDR3 has 15 amino acids. The retained sequence is limited to the CDR3, 45 bases, with the frame set at the first base. From the germline V gene, CDR1 is MRHNA and CDR2 is SNTAGT. The library was made by the immunoSEQ multiplex PCR assay. For the multiplex PCR, a mixture combining 60 forward primers for TCR Vbeta segments and 13 reverse primers for TCR Jbeta segments was used. The CDR3 region of rearranged TCR beta genes was amplified from genomic DNA with a multiplex PCR assay. The Illumina HiSeq System was used to sequence the amplified TCR beta libraries as 87-base-pair reads. The study's processing was this. A later analysis counted some 80 million unique TCR beta chains across the 700 or so repertoires, and roughly 10 million of these chains were shared by at least two donors. To remove PCR and sequencing errors, raw reads were error-corrected and collapsed into unique sequences using a nearest-neighbor algorithm that merged closely related sequences. Alignment of CDR3 sequences to IMGT reference sequences was used to assign V, D and J gene segments. For a sequence to be retained, a match of at least six nucleotides to both a V gene segment and a J gene segment was required. A rearrangement was called productive if the CDR3 had no stop codons and remained in frame with V and J, and every other rearrangement was called non-productive. CDR3 was defined according to IMGT convention as the region running from the second conserved V-encoded cysteine to the conserved J-encoded phenylalanine. Sequences without an unambiguous match to a single V gene segment were excluded from the earlier analysis of about 640 of the donors. An earlier analysis of approximately 590 of the donors classified V segments as functional when productive rearrangements were above 56.7% and as segregating when the standard deviation between donors was above 5%. To diagnose cytomegalovirus status from the catalog of TCR beta chain sequences, a statistical classification framework was built. In a later analysis, TCR nucleotide sequences were compared against IMGT/GENE-DB human TR gene sequences so that V and J genes could be assigned. Using the TCRdist pipeline, a later analysis assigned CDR3 sequences along with most-parsimonious VDJ recombination scenarios. In a later analysis, every TCR beta chain was defined by the combination of its CDR3 amino acid sequence and its V-gene family, and reads without a unique V-gene family were dropped. As a way to deal with suspected cross-contamination and a sequencing artifact, a later analysis dropped nearly 600 nucleotide sequences that were highly shared and had low generation probability. For each public chain, a later analysis derived a clonal expansion index from normalized ranks of inferred template counts within each repertoire. A later analysis computed generation probabilities with a VDJ recombination model fitted to out-of-frame rearrangements, and checked the results against IGoR. A later analysis scored TCR-TCR, TCR-HLA and TCR-CMV co-occurrence with hypergeometric tests, applying a repertoire-size bias correction to TCR pairs. To estimate false discovery rates, a later analysis permuted the HLA or CMV assignments 20 times. A later analysis grouped co-occurring TCRs with DBSCAN, adding TCRdist sequence similarity when clustering within HLA-allele-positive subsets. For co-occurrence clustering, repertoires with fewer than 30,000 or more than 120,000 public chains were excluded, along with about five repertoires with anomalous nucleotide sharing. Held by TCRdb, this immuneACCESS table contains in-frame sequences only and omits some clones. Under half of the omission traces to an unresolved V gene where checked; the cause of the rest is unknown. V and J calls and clone size are copied from that table; D and trimming were computed from the DNA. The sample records about 160,000 clones, around nine tenths of which are singletons. Of the sample, under 0.95% falls within the top ten clones.

This clone showed up many times. No cognate antigen has been identified for it. One base away there is no much larger clone; base qualities are not given. The chain is assembled from TRBV6-4 and TRBJ2-1; 15 bases in the middle match TRBD2. The TCR sequence derives from a woman younger than 45 in good health and CMV-seronegative. Sequencing was carried out using PBMCs. This receptor carries the CDR3 CASSGTSGGANEQFF. The bases read TGTGCCAGCAGTGGGACTAGCGGGGGGGCCAATGAGCAGTTCTTC.